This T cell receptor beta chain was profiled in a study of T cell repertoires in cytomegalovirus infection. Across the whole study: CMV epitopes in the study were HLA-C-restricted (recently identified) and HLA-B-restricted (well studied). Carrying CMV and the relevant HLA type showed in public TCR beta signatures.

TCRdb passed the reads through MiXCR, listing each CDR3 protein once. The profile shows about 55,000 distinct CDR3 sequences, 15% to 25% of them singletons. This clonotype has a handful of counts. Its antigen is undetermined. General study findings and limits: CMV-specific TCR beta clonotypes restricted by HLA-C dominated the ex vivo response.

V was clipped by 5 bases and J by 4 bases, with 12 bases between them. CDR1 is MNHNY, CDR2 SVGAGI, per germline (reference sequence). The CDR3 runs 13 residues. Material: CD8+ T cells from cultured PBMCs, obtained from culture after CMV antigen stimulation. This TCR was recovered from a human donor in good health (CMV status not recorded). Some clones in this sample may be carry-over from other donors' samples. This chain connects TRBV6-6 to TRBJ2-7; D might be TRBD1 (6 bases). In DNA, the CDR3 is TGTGCCAGCAGTAACAGGGAGCAGTACGAGCAGTACTTC. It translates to CASSNREQYEQYF.